One sample yielded the 25 T cell receptor beta chains listed below, sequenced in a study of T-cell memory formation after mild COVID-19. Each CDR3 protein gets one entry after TCRdb re-called the 5' RACE reads with MiXCR. The sample carries about 250,000 distinct CDR3 sequences, roughly 14% recorded once. The specimen sequenced was PBMCs or a T cell subset sorted from them (not recorded which). The receptors stem from an adult woman who had mild COVID-19 (a few samples of this study predate the infection). Cell type and time point are not known.

This clonotype occurred many times. The V gene is TRBV12-3 or TRBV12-4, the J gene TRBJ2-5, with 9 bases that match TRBD1. The CDR3 has 13 residues. Germline trimming cut 6 bases from V and 5 bases from J; bases unmatched to any gene: 4. The DNA for the CDR3 is TGTGCCAGCAGCGACAGGGGGGGGGAGACCCAGTACTTC. Translated, it gives CASSDRGGETQYF.

V is TRBV10-3 and J is TRBJ1-2; D remains ambiguous. V lost 4 bases and J 2 bases, leaving 14 bases between the germline ends. This CDR3 spans 15 amino acids. CDR1 and CDR2 from the germline V gene are ENHRY and SYGVKD. The CDR3 is CAISGGQDRNYGYTF. DNA for the CDR3: TGTGCCATCAGTGGGGGTCAGGATCGCAACTATGGCTACACCTTC.

This clonotype was detected only a few times. The chain uses TRBV7-2 and TRBJ1-2; D gene ambiguous. The CDR3 has 12 residues. With 6 bases removed from V and 0 bases from J, the gap between germline ends came to 5 bases. The germline V gene has CDR1 SGHTA and CDR2 FQGNSA. CDR3 coding DNA: TGTGCCAGCAGACCTCCTAACTATGGCTACACCTTC. It specifies CASRPPNYGYTF. The entire variable domain, with the rest obtained from reference TRBV7-2 and TRBJ1-2, is as follows: GAGVSQSPSNKVTEKGKDVELRCDPISGHTALYWYRQSLGQGLEFLIYFQGNSAPDKSGLPSDRFSAERTGGSVSTLTIQRTQQEDSAVYLCASRPPNYGYTFGSGTRLTVV.

Here the CDR3 reads CASSYHGVGETQYF. The CDR3 coding sequence is TGTGCCAGCAGTTACCACGGGGTAGGAGAGACCCAGTACTTC. The chain combines TRBV6-2 or TRBV6-3 with TRBJ2-5, with D perhaps TRBD2 (5 bases). Germline CDR1 is MNHEY and CDR2 is SVGEGT. This CDR3 is 14 amino acids long. Trimming removed 2 bases from V and 4 bases from J, with 11 bases in between.

The chain has TRBV12-3 or TRBV12-4 and TRBJ1-1; D call uncertain. CDR3 size: 11 residues. V shed 2 bases and J shed 9 bases, with 7 bases lying between them. CDR3 amino acids: CASSLHRQAFF. CDR3 in DNA: TGTGCCAGCAGTTTACACAGACAAGCTTTCTTT.

The V and J genes are TRBV24-1 and TRBJ2-1; possibly TRBD1 or TRBD2 for D (5 bases each). CDR3 length: 13 amino acids. V lost 4 bases and J 7 bases, leaving 10 bases between the germline ends. Germline-derived CDR1 and CDR2 are KGHDR and SFDVKD. In DNA, the CDR3 is TGTGCCACCAGTGACCCGAGGGGTAATGAGCAGTTCTTC. This encodes CATSDPRGNEQFF.

The chain is built from TRBV24-1 and TRBJ2-2; 8 nucleotides match TRBD2. V lost 3 bases, J lost 6 bases, and 5 bases stayed unmatched. Per the germline V gene, CDR1 is KGHDR and CDR2 is SFDVKD. The CDR3 covers 15 residues. The CDR3 DNA sequence: TGTGCCACCAGTGATGGGACTAGTGTGGCCGGGGAGCTGTTTTTT. This sequence encodes CATSDGTSVAGELFF.

The gene calls are TRBV3-1 and TRBJ1-2; D is unresolved. This CDR3 contains 13 residues. V lost 1 base and J lost 6, with 9 bases in between. Germline lookup yields CDR1 LGHDT and CDR2 YNNKEL (reference sequence). CDR3 coding DNA: TGTGCCAGCAGCCAAGGACTGAGGAATGGCTACACCTTC. Its translation is CASSQGLRNGYTF. The full variable domain, rest sourced from reference TRBV3-1 and TRBJ1-2, is DTAVSQTPKYLVTQMGNDKSIKCEQNLGHDTMYWYKQDSKKFLKIMFSYNNKELIINETVPNRFSPKSPDKAHLNLHINSLELGDSAVYFCASSQGLRNGYTFGSGTRLTVV.

This clonotype was seen ten or more times. The V call is TRBV10-3, the J call TRBJ1-5; D remains ambiguous. Germline-derived CDR1 and CDR2 are ENHRY and SYGVKD. The CDR3 contains 14 residues. Trimming took 0 bases from V and 2 from J, leaving 5 bases between them. Written as DNA, the CDR3 is TGTGCCATCAGTGAGTCTGTTGGCAATCAGCCCCAGCATTTT. Amino acid sequence: CAISESVGNQPQHF.

This clonotype was counted only a few times. The chain recombines TRBV12-3 or TRBV12-4 with TRBJ2-7, with TRBD2 identical over 15 bases. V gave up 5 bases and J gave up 0 bases; unmatched junction bases: 5. This CDR3 region has 17 residues. The DNA of the CDR3 is TGTGCCAGCAGTCCCCCGGGACTAGCGGGAGGCTCCTACGAGCAGTACTTC. It translates to CASSPPGLAGGSYEQYF.

This clonotype was seen many times. The chain is built from TRBV7-8 and TRBJ1-5, with 9 bases fitting TRBD1. Trimming removed 2 bases from V and 0 bases from J; junction bases left unmatched: 8. CDR1 and CDR2 (germline): SGHVS, FQNEAQ. The CDR3 is 18 residues long. The CDR3 sequence: CASSLQSTGGHSNQPQHF. CDR3 nucleotide sequence: TGTGCCAGCAGCTTACAGAGTACAGGGGGCCATAGCAATCAGCCCCAGCATTTT.

This sequence joins TRBV12-3 or TRBV12-4 and TRBJ2-3; D possibly corresponds to TRBD2 (6 bases). Trimming removed 5 bases at V and 0 bases at J, with 15 bases between. The CDR3 covers 16 residues. The CDR3 here is CASSLYAGTSTDTQYF. CDR3 nucleotides: TGTGCCAGCAGTCTTTATGCGGGAACCAGCACAGATACGCAGTATTTT.

The table lists this clonotype with many counts. CDR3 sequence reads: CASSLDGQLNTGELFF. The CDR3 DNA sequence: TGTGCCAGCAGCTTAGACGGACAGCTGAACACCGGGGAGCTGTTTTTT. The V and J genes are TRBV11-3 and TRBJ2-2; a possible D gene is TRBD1 (6 bases). Per the germline V gene, CDR1 is SGHNT and CDR2 is YENEEA. This CDR3 is built from 16 residues. V gave up 0 bases and J gave up 1 base, with 9 bases separating them.

This clonotype appeared a few times. This rearrangement joins TRBV12-3 or TRBV12-4 to TRBJ1-2; D remains unclear. The CDR3 contains 14 residues. With 0 bases removed from V and 5 bases from J, the gap between germline ends came to 10 bases. CDR3 nucleotides: TGTGCCAGCAGTTTAGCGCGGGCGGATTATGGCTACACCTTC. Translating gives CASSLARADYGYTF.

This clonotype was found a few times. The chain links TRBV5-1 to TRBJ1-1, with 7 nucleotides matching TRBD1. Germline V gene lookup returns CDR1 SGHRS and CDR2 YFSETQ. The CDR3 extends over 15 amino acids. V shed 4 bases and J 3 bases; nucleotides not matched to a gene: 9. The CDR3 DNA reads TGCGCCAGCAGCCCCCGACCCACAGGGGACACTGAAGCTTTCTTT. Protein product: CASSPRPTGDTEAFF.

The CDR3 DNA sequence: TGTGCCAGCAGCTTAGAACCGAGGGGAGCTGAAGCTTTCTTT. As protein: CASSLEPRGAEAFF. The genes are TRBV7-9 and TRBJ1-1; a weak D match, TRBD1 (5 bases). CDR3 length equals 14 residues. Germline values: CDR1 SEHNR, CDR2 FQNEAQ (reference sequence). V was trimmed by 1 base and J by 6 bases, leaving 12 bases between them.

The CDR3 reads CASSRGAGVGANVLTF. For the CDR3, the DNA is TGCGCCAGCAGCCGGGGCGCCGGGGTCGGGGCCAACGTCCTGACTTTC. V usage is TRBV4-3 and J usage is TRBJ2-6; D may be TRBD1 or TRBD2 (5 bases each). Per germline, CDR1 LGHNA and CDR2 YSLEER. The CDR3 runs to 16 residues. The ends were cut back, 4 bases at V and 4 bases at J, with 14 bases in the middle.

The chain recombines TRBV2 with TRBJ1-3; D might be TRBD1 (6 bases). The germline gives CDR1 SNHLY, CDR2 FYNNEI. The ends were cut back, 7 bases at V and 9 bases at J, with 16 bases in the middle. This CDR3 is 13 amino acids long. CDR3 loop: CASTSDRAITIYF. For the CDR3, the DNA is TGTGCCAGCACATCGGACAGAGCGATCACCATATATTTT.

This clonotype was detected a few times. The rearrangement links TRBV6-5 to TRBJ1-1; possible D gene TRBD1, 6 bases. CDR1 is MNHEY and CDR2 is SVGAGI in the germline V gene. Trimming took 3 bases from V and 1 from J, leaving 24 bases between them. CDR3 length: 19 residues. The chain's CDR3 is CASSYGVSGATFPNTEAFF. The CDR3 nucleotides are TGTGCCAGCAGTTATGGTGTTTCGGGGGCTACCTTCCCGAACACTGAAGCTTTCTTT.

The chain couples TRBV7-2 to TRBJ2-1; 9 positions agree with TRBD2. Germline V gene lookup returns CDR1 SGHTA and CDR2 FQGNSA. Unmatched junction bases numbered 6, after V lost 4 bases and J lost 5 bases. This CDR3 comprises 15 residues. CDR3 sequence: CASSYTGTSNNEQFF. CDR3 coding DNA: TGTGCCAGCAGCTACACCGGGACTAGCAACAATGAGCAGTTCTTC.

This clonotype was seen a few times. This sequence joins TRBV6-2 or TRBV6-3 and TRBJ2-5, with a weak D call TRBD1 (5 bases). With 2 bases removed from V and 1 base from J, the gap between germline ends came to 14 bases. This CDR3 is built from 16 residues. CDR1 is MNHEY, CDR2 SVGEGT, per germline. CDR3 DNA sequence: TGTGCCAGCAGTTACGAGGCAGGGCAAATCCAAGAGACCCAGTACTTC. Protein: CASSYEAGQIQETQYF.

The rearrangement joins TRBV9 to TRBJ2-3, with 10 bases that match TRBD2. From germline, CDR1 is SGDLS and CDR2 YYNGEE. This CDR3 has 16 amino acids. Trimming at V came to 4 bases and at J to 2 bases, leaving 7 bases not matched to a gene. CDR3 coding DNA: TGTGCCAGCAGCCGAGGACTAGCGGATGCCACAGATACGCAGTATTTT. Translation gives CASSRGLADATDTQYF.

The chain has TRBV7-8 and TRBJ2-7, with 12 positions matching TRBD1. CDR1 and CDR2 from the germline V gene are SGHVS and FQNEAQ. The length of the CDR3 is 15 residues. The V gene end was trimmed by 3 bases and the J gene end by 6 bases; junction bases not matched to a gene: 6. The DNA for the CDR3 is TGTGCCAGCAGCTTCAACCTGGGACAGGGGGCCGAGCAGTACTTC. This gives the protein CASSFNLGQGAEQYF.

In its sample, this clonotype was seen a few times. The chain recombines TRBV27 with TRBJ1-1; D gene uncertain. Trimming removed 3 bases at V and 11 bases at J, with 16 bases between. CDR3 length equals 13 residues. CDR1 and CDR2 from the germline V gene are MNHEY and SMNVEV (reference sequence). The CDR3 region is CASSLGRSLTAFF. The CDR3 DNA reads TGTGCCAGCAGTTTGGGTAGGTCGTTGACGGCTTTCTTT.

This clonotype came up a few times. V usage is TRBV29-1 and J usage is TRBJ1-2, with D unresolved. CDR3 length equals 11 residues. CDR1 SQVTM and CDR2 ANQGSEA come from the germline V gene. The V end lost 1 base, the J end lost 5 bases, and 5 bases lay between the germline ends. For the CDR3, the DNA is TGCAGCGTTGAAGGGTGGTATGGCTACACCTTC. Amino acid sequence: CSVEGWYGYTF.